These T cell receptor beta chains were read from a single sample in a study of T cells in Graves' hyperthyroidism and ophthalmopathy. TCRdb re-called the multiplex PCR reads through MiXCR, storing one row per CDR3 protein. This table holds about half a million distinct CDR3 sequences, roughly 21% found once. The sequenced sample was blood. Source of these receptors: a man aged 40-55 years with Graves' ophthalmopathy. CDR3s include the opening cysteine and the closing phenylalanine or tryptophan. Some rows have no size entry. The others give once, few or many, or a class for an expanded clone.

CDR3: CASSQDGQGAHSGANVLTF
size: -
V: TRBV4-3
J: TRBJ2-6

CDR3: CSARDPARTVSYEQYF
size: -
V: TRBV20-1
J: TRBJ2-7

CDR3: CSASREVVEQFF
size: many
V: TRBV20-1
J: TRBJ2-1

CDR3: CASSLAETGPSGNTIYF
size: few
V: TRBV5-8
J: TRBJ1-3

CDR3: CAWSLRQGRDGYTF
size: many
V: TRBV30
J: TRBJ1-2

CDR3: CSASGPGDEQFF
size: -
V: TRBV20-1
J: TRBJ2-1

CDR3: CASSVGREDGLIYNEQFF
size: -
V: TRBV9
J: TRBJ2-1

CDR3: CAWSQGLTGGAGNEQFF
size: many
V: TRBV30
J: TRBJ2-1

CDR3: CASSQATRLATDTQYF
size: many
V: TRBV6-1
J: TRBJ2-3

CDR3: CASSQDLRVENGELFF
size: few
V: TRBV3-1
J: TRBJ2-2

CDR3: CASRLNPDTQYF
size: few
V: TRBV5-1
J: TRBJ2-3

CDR3: CASSTRTGPDTQYF
size: few
V: TRBV13
J: TRBJ2-3

CDR3: CSVEDPTEQETQYF
size: -
V: TRBV29-1
J: TRBJ2-5

CDR3: CASSLAPRGGLTGEQFF
size: many
V: TRBV11-2
J: TRBJ2-1

CDR3: CASSQGSVKSSYNEQFF
size: -
V: TRBV4-2
J: TRBJ2-1

CDR3: CASRTGGPSTDTQYF
size: many
V: TRBV12-3/TRBV12-4
J: TRBJ2-3

CDR3: CAWSPRGDEQYF
size: few
V: TRBV30
J: TRBJ2-7

CDR3: CSARDPGSSTDTQYF
size: -
V: TRBV20-1
J: TRBJ2-3

CDR3: CASSLDPSTGASYGYTF
size: many
V: TRBV11-2
J: TRBJ1-2

CDR3: CASSRDHEQFF
size: -
V: TRBV2
J: TRBJ2-1

CDR3: CASRTLAGRDSYNEQFF
size: -
V: TRBV6-2/TRBV6-3
J: TRBJ2-1

CDR3: CSAPDGTSRYNEQFF
size: many
V: TRBV20-1
J: TRBJ2-1

CDR3: CATSRGDTGNQPQHF
size: few
V: TRBV15
J: TRBJ1-5

CDR3: CASSQGGGGTEAFF
size: few
V: TRBV14
J: TRBJ1-1

CDR3: CASSSRRGRAKAGELFF
size: -
V: TRBV27
J: TRBJ2-2

CDR3: CASSIRLAGGEETQYF
size: -
V: TRBV19
J: TRBJ2-5

CDR3: CSAPETQYF
size: many
V: TRBV20-1
J: TRBJ2-5

CDR3: CASSYGSRGRNTGELFF
size: once
V: TRBV6-5
J: TRBJ2-2

CDR3: CASRPGAGGKFPSNQPQHF
size: -
V: TRBV6-1
J: TRBJ1-5

CDR3: CATPGLASNEQFF
size: many
V: TRBV2
J: TRBJ2-1

CDR3: CASSSLPFGSGNTIYF
size: few
V: TRBV6-1
J: TRBJ1-3

CDR3: CASSELAGGFYEQYF
size: few
V: TRBV6-1
J: TRBJ2-7

CDR3: CASSLRGGGAGDNEQFF
size: many
V: TRBV27
J: TRBJ2-1

CDR3: CSAERGSNEKLFF
size: -
V: TRBV29-1
J: TRBJ1-4

CDR3: CASAGGTYEQYF
size: many
V: TRBV10-3
J: TRBJ2-7

CDR3: CACGDNEQFF
size: many
V: TRBV30
J: TRBJ2-1

CDR3: CASKGLYYEQYF
size: -
V: TRBV19
J: TRBJ2-7

CDR3: CASSQLGTGVRLSGNTIYF
size: -
V: TRBV5-6
J: TRBJ1-3

CDR3: CASSPGLSTSRETQYF
size: many
V: TRBV3-1
J: TRBJ2-5

CDR3: CASSEAGNPSGNTIYF
size: few
V: TRBV6-1
J: TRBJ1-3

CDR3: CASSFNPGDEQYF
size: -
V: TRBV7-8
J: TRBJ2-7

CDR3: CASSYSHSRGSNQPQHF
size: few
V: TRBV6-2/TRBV6-3
J: TRBJ1-5

CDR3: CSASPLAGGLFF
size: -
V: TRBV20-1
J: TRBJ2-2

CDR3: CASSLGTGRGYTF
size: once
V: TRBV7-2
J: TRBJ1-2

CDR3: CAWSVGYDQPQHF
size: -
V: TRBV30
J: TRBJ1-5

CDR3: CASSLALGRGTQYF
size: many
V: TRBV12-3/TRBV12-4
J: TRBJ2-3

CDR3: CASSSSIGEQYF
size: -
V: TRBV28
J: TRBJ2-7